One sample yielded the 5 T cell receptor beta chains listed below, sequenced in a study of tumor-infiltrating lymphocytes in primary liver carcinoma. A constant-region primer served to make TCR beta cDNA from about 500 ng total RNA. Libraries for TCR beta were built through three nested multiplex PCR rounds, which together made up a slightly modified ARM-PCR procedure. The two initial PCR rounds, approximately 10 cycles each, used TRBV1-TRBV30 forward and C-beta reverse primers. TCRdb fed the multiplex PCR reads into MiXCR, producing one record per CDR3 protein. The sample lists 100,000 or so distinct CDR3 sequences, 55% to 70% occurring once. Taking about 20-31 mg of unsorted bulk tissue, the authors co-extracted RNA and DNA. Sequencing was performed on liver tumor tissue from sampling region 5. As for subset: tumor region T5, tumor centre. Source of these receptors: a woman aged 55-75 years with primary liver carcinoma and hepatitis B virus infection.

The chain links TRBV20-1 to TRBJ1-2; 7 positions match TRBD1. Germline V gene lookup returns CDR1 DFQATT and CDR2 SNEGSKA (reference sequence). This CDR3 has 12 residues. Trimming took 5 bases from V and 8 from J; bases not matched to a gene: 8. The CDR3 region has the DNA TGCAGTGCTCCAACAGGGGTGGGGGGCTACACCTTC. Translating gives CSAPTGVGGYTF.

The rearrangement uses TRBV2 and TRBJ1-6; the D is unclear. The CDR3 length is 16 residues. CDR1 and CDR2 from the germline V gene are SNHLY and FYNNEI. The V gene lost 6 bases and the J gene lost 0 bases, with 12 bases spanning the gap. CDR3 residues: CASRPNRASYNSPLHF. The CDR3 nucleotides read TGTGCCAGCAGGCCGAACAGAGCCTCCTATAATTCACCCCTCCACTTT.

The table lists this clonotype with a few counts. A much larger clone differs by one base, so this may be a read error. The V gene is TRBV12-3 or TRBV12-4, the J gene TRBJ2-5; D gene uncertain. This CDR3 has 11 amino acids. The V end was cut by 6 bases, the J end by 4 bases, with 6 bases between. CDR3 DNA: TGTGCCAGCAGCTCAAGAGAGACCCAGTACTTC. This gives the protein CASSSRETQYF.

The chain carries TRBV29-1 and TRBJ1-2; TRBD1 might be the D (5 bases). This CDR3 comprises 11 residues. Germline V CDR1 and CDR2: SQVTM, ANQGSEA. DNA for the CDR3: TGCAATGCCCAACGGGGGGATGGCTACACCTTC. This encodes CNAQRGDGYTF.

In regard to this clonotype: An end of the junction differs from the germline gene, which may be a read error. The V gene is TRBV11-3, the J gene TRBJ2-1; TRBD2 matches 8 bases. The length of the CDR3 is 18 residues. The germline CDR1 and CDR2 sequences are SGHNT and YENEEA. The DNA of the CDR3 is TGTGCCAGCAGCTTAGGTCAAGGCGGGAGGACCGGCTTCAATGAGCAGCTCTTC. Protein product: CASSLGQGGRTGFNEQLF.